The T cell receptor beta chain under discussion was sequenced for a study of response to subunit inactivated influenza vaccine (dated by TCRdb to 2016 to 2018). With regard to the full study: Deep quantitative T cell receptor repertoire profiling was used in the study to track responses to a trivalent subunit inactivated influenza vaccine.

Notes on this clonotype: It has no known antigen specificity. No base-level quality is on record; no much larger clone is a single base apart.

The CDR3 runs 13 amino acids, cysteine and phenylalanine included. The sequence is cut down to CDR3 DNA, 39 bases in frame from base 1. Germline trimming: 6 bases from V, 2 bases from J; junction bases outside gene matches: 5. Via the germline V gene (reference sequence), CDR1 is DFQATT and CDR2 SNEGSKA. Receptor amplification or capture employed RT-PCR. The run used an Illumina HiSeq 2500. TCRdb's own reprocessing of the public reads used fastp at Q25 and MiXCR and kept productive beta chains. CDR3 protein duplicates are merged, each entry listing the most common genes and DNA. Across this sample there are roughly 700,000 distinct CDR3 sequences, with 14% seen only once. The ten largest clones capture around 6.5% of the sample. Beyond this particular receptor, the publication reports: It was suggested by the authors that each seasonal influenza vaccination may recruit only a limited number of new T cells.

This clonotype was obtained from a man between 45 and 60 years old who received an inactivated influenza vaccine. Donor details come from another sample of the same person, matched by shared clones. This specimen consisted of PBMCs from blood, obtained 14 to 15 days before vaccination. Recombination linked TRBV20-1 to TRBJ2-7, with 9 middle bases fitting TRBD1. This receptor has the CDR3 CSAGQGYTYEQYF. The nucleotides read TGCAGTGCGGGACAGGGTTATACCTACGAGCAGTACTTC.